Included here is one T cell receptor beta chain sequence, with context. Its cognate antigen has yet to be identified. The input lacks base qualities; no much larger clone sits a single base away. Using the deep immunoSEQ assay, TCR CDR3 regions were amplified from genomic DNA by multiplex PCR. For each cell subset, the extracted genomic DNA was distributed evenly across all wells of several immunoSEQ 96-well plates, and each plate served as one replicate. For sorted subsets, around 200 ng genomic DNA, equal to 30,000 to 35,000 T cell genomes, was loaded into each replicate PCR. Purified libraries were measured with a Qubit 3.0 fluorometer, size-checked on a Bioanalyzer 2100, and measured again with the KAPA Library Quantification kit. Each immunoSEQ 96-well plate was sequenced on its own single-read 150-cycle Illumina NextSeq 550 flow cell. As for the authors' bioinformatics: Because the immunoSEQ output included only junctional sequences and no quality scores, the filtering could not be the same as the filtering used for full-length reads. To assign V/J genes and CDR3, sequences were annotated using PyIR, a Python wrapper for IgBLAST v1.9, with IMGT germline references. Reads were filtered out if the reads had weak V/J assignments (E-value above 1e-6), no CDR3, stop codons, out-of-frame junctions, or ambiguous translated residues. A V3J clonotype was defined by an identical inferred V gene, J gene, and CDR3 amino acid sequence. Percentage overlap between repertoires was calculated by dividing the number of shared unique clonotypes by the size of the smaller repertoire. Richness of each repertoire was evaluated using RTK rarefaction, the Chao1 estimator, and Recon v2.1 estimates of unobserved clonotypes. OLGA was used to compute generation probabilities for all TCRbeta clonotypes that the gDNA method yielded from a few donors. TCRdb carries this immuneACCESS record with in-frame sequences only. Its versions omit some clonotypes, under half of them owing to an unresolved V gene in the studies checked, with the rest unexplained. The V and J calls and clone size were taken over from that table, and D and trimming were inferred from the DNA. This sample comprises a few million clones, around 95% of them detected only once. The ten largest clones add up to approximately 0.13% of the sample.

These data belong to a study of shared clonotypes between healthy human individuals (dated by TCRdb to the early 2020s). Describing the broader study: Three men and a couple of women, aged 18 to 49 years, made up the cohort. Each donor's leukapheresis produced roughly between roughly 0.85 and 9.5 billion PBMCs. Blood TCR repertoires of five healthy adults were deeply sequenced to estimate repertoire size and the extent of clonotype sharing between individuals. For each donor, CD4 naive and CD4 memory were each run on three plates, CD8 naive on two plates, and CD8 memory on one plate. Libraries were prepared and TCR repertoires were sequenced by different laboratories using diverse techniques, in order to increase sequencing depth and limit assay-specific biases. Overall study outcomes, separate from this receptor: Based on pairwise subsampling, the degree of clonotype sharing among donors was expected to be affected by sequencing depth. Sharing across four donors was observed for approximately 5% of naive CD4, over 3% of naive CD8, about 2.5% of memory CD4, and approximately 0.41% of memory CD8 clonotypes. Because the study included only a small number of donors, the genetic and exposure-history diversity represented was limited. Naive subsets generally had larger estimated clonotype richness than memory subsets did. Compared with non-shared clonotypes, the clonotypes found in all four sorted-subset donors had higher generation probabilities. Incomplete sequencing was indicated by rarefaction of sorted-subset datasets, despite the large sequencing depth. Sampling was limited to blood, and TCR repertoires in tissue likely differ from TCR repertoires in blood.

Healthy HIV-negative adults with no recently reported acute infections or vaccinations were included as donors. Every donor was a Caucasian adult living in Nashville, Tennessee, USA. CD4+ T cells were enriched by magnetic negative selection; naive cells were then positively selected on CD45RA, and the negative fraction formed the memory subset. Blood was obtained by leukapheresis, after which PBMCs were separated by Ficoll-Histopaque density gradient centrifugation and cryopreserved in liquid nitrogen vapor phase. Analytical flow cytometry was used to check the purity and quantity of each magnetically sorted T cell population. Each sorted fraction had its genomic DNA isolated and then quantified by UV absorbance on a Nanodrop 2000c. At the junction V is shortened by 0 bases and J by 8 bases, with 14 bases in between. The cysteine opens and the phenylalanine closes a CDR3 of 15 amino acids. The retained sequence is limited to the CDR3, 45 bases, with the frame set at the first base. Per the germline V gene, MGHRA is the CDR1 and YSYEKL is the CDR2.

This TCR was sampled from a man aged 18 to 29 in good health. The chain employs TRBV4-1 and TRBJ2-1, and perhaps TRBD1 as D gene, on 5 matching bases. The sample was naive CD4+ T cells sorted from blood. The cell subset or site label on this specimen signifies: CD45RA+ positively selected. The CDR3 reads CASSQDGQGRYEQFF. The DNA sequence reads TGCGCCAGCAGCCAAGACGGGCAGGGTCGGTATGAGCAGTTCTTC.